This T cell receptor (beta chain) was found in a study of blood T cell repertoires in COVID-19. Study information: T cells, B-cell-depleted T cells, or PBMCs provided the cDNA or gDNA that served as material.

Recovered status applied to Cohort 3 donors who had two consecutive negative PCRs. It also applied to those with clearance or with symptom resolution. The repertoire was sequenced with immunoSEQ multiplex PCR; TCRdb's copy has only in-frame clones and lacks some. The sample lists a few hundred thousand clones, roughly 90% occurring once. V was clipped by 4 bases and J by 6 bases; unmatched bases: 12. The V gene's germline CDR1 is LNHDA and CDR2 SQIVND (reference sequence). The CDR3 loop spans 16 amino acids. The sequence derives from a woman in her twenties or thirties who had recovered from COVID-19. The rearrangement links TRBV19 to TRBJ1-2; 9 bases agree with TRBD1. The sequencing sample was made of PBMCs or T cells enriched from blood (not recorded which). The CDR3 protein is CASSTEDRGMKDGYTF. CDR3 in DNA: TGTGCCAGTAGTACCGAGGACAGGGGAATGAAGGATGGCTACACCTTC.